This passage covers 23 T cell receptor beta chains from one sample sequenced in a study of cytomegalovirus exposure and HLA in healthy donors. A multiplex PCR was run with 60 Vbeta primers and 13 Jbeta primers. The protocol was immunoSEQ multiplex PCR, while the TCRdb copy is restricted to in-frame clones and leaves out a portion. This sample has 120,000 or so clones, with roughly four fifths found just once. The specimen was PBMCs. These receptors came from a young woman in good health and CMV-seronegative.

The J gene is TRBJ2-1, the V gene TRBV27; D is undetermined. V was pared by 2 bases and J by 1 base, with 9 bases between. The CDR3 loop spans 15 amino acids. Germline values: CDR1 MNHEY, CDR2 SMNVEV (reference sequence). CDR3 nucleotide sequence: TGTGCCAGCAGTTTAGGCGGTCCTTCCTACAATGAGCAGTTCTTC. It yields the protein CASSLGGPSYNEQFF.

The chain carries TRBV7-2 and TRBJ1-2; TRBD1 matches 8 bases. J gave up 4 bases and V 2 bases, and 3 bases lay outside the gene matches. This CDR3 is built from 14 residues. CDR1 is SGHTA, CDR2 FQGNSA, per germline. CDR3: CASSLQGAIYGYTF. The CDR3 region has the DNA TGTGCCAGCAGCTTACAGGGGGCAATCTATGGCTACACCTTC.

The genes are TRBV6-5 and TRBJ1-6; unclear D gene. The germline V gene has CDR1 MNHEY and CDR2 SVGAGI. V was trimmed by 7 bases and J by 0 bases, leaving 10 bases between them. This CDR3 spans 15 amino acids. For the CDR3, the DNA is TGTGCCAGCACCTCCCTCGGCTCCTATAATTCACCCCTCCACTTT. Amino acid sequence: CASTSLGSYNSPLHF.

The chain combines TRBV19 with TRBJ2-3; possible D gene TRBD2, 5 bases. Germline V gene lookup returns CDR1 LNHDA and CDR2 SQIVND (reference sequence). Deletions cut 7 bases from V and 4 bases from J, with 12 bases between. The CDR3 spans 13 residues. The CDR3 reads CASKLDGSDTQYF. The CDR3, as DNA: TGTGCCAGTAAACTAGACGGGTCAGATACGCAGTATTTT.

A note on this clone: The junction departs from the called germline gene at one end, perhaps through a read error. This chain links TRBV5-1 with TRBJ1-4; 7 bases are shared with TRBD1. The CDR3 totals 13 residues. Germline V gene sequence: CDR1 SGHRS, CDR2 YFSETQ. In nucleotides, the CDR3 is TGCGCCAGCAGCTTGACCGATACAGGGGAGTCGGTTTTT. Translating gives CASSLTDTGESVF.

This chain uses TRBV5-1 with TRBJ2-5; D possibly corresponds to TRBD2 (6 bases). The DNA matches TRBJ2-7 better at its end, which makes the J call doubtful. Germline loops: CDR1 SGHRS, CDR2 YFSETQ. This CDR3 has 13 residues. CDR3 in DNA: TGCGCCAGCAGCGAACCCGGGCGGGGCGAGCAGTACTTC. Protein product: CASSEPGRGEQYF.

The rearrangement links TRBV5-1 to TRBJ2-7; TRBD1 might be the D (6 bases). The CDR3 has 14 residues. From germline, CDR1 is SGHRS and CDR2 YFSETQ. Deletions cut 7 bases from V and 1 base from J, with 15 bases between. The CDR3 nucleotides are TGCGCCAGCGGATCCCAGGGGTCGTCCTACGAGCAGTACTTC. This translates into CASGSQGSSYEQYF.

This clone has a single count. This chain joins TRBV19 and TRBJ2-7, with 9 bases fitting TRBD1. Unmatched junction bases numbered 11, after V lost 3 bases and J lost 5 bases. The germline gives CDR1 LNHDA, CDR2 SQIVND (reference sequence). The CDR3 is 16 residues long. This CDR3 reads CASSIRLTGGGHEQYF. In DNA form, the CDR3 reads TGTGCCAGTAGTATCCGCCTAACAGGGGGCGGCCACGAGCAGTACTTC. Using reference TRBV19 and TRBJ2-7 for the parts outside the CDR3, the full variable domain is DGGITQSPKYLFRKEGQNVTLSCEQNLNHDAMYWYRQDPGQGLRLIYYSQIVNDFQKGDIAEGYSVSREKKESFPLTVTSAQKNPTAFYLCASSIRLTGGGHEQYFGPGTRLTVT.

Note on this clone: Additional DNA sequences in this sample encode the identical CDR3. The chain couples TRBV5-4 to TRBJ1-3; 7 bases fit TRBD1. Germline values: CDR1 SGHNT, CDR2 YYREEE (reference sequence). Trimming at V came to 3 bases and at J to 3 bases, leaving 12 bases not matched to a gene. This CDR3 is built from 17 residues. The CDR3 reads CASSSHSAGQVGNTIYF. CDR3 nucleotides: TGTGCCAGCAGCTCTCACTCTGCCGGACAGGTTGGAAACACCATATATTTT. The variable domain in full, with the rest retrieved from reference TRBV5-4 and TRBJ1-3, is ETGVTQSPTHLIKTRGQQVTLRCSSQSGHNTVSWYQQALGQGPQFIFQYYREEENGRGNFPPRFSGLQFPNYSSELNVNALELDDSALYLCASSSHSAGQVGNTIYFGEGSWLTVV.

By sample fraction, this clone is medium-sized (0.01 to 0.1%). The V call is TRBV7-8, the J call TRBJ2-1, with 7 positions matching TRBD2. Germline V gene data show CDR1 as SGHVS and CDR2 as FQNEAQ. V shed 4 bases and J 8 bases; nucleotides not matched to a gene: 11. The CDR3 has 15 residues. The CDR3 region has the DNA TGTGCCAGCAGCTCCCCCTCGGGAGGCCAGGATGAGCAGTTCTTC. Translated: CASSSPSGGQDEQFF.

The chain uses TRBV7-6 and TRBJ2-5; TRBD1 matches at 7 bases. The CDR3 consists of 14 residues. Germline V gene lookup returns CDR1 SGHVS and CDR2 FNYEAQ. V was clipped by 1 base and J by 3 bases; unmatched bases: 2. The CDR3 sequence is CASSLGGQKETQYF. The CDR3 DNA sequence: TGTGCCAGCAGCTTAGGGGGACAGAAAGAGACCCAGTACTTC.

V and J are TRBV4-2 and TRBJ1-1; D uncertain. The CDR3 is 14 residues long. Germline values: CDR1 LGHNA, CDR2 YNFKEQ. V was trimmed by 0 bases and J by 0 bases, leaving 5 bases between them. The CDR3 sequence is CASSQDLLNTEAFF. For the CDR3, the DNA is TGTGCCAGCAGCCAAGACCTATTGAACACTGAAGCTTTCTTT.

The rearrangement uses TRBV10-1 and TRBJ2-5; D might be TRBD2 (5 bases). This CDR3 comprises 14 residues. Germline V gene data show CDR1 as WNHNN and CDR2 as SYGVQD (reference sequence). V was cut by 8 bases and J by 0 bases, with 13 bases left in between. CDR3 DNA: TGCGCCAGCCCGAGGGCTAGCTACCAAGAGACCCAGTACTTC. Translation gives CASPRASYQETQYF.

Regarding this clone: One end of the junction fails to match germline, which may point to a read error. The chain's CDR3 is CASSRRDRGHGKNSQYF. As DNA, the CDR3 is TGTGCCAGCAGCCGCCGGGACAGGGGGCATGGCAAAAACAGTCAGTACTTC. The chain has TRBV7-8 and TRBJ2-4, with 12 nucleotides matching TRBD1. This CDR3 spans 17 amino acids. Germline CDR1 is SGHVS and CDR2 is FQNEAQ.

V is TRBV30 and J is TRBJ2-5; 9 bases are a match to TRBD2. Germline CDR1 reads GTSNPN; CDR2 reads SVGIG (reference sequence). V shed 1 base, J shed 4 bases, and the junction held 16 bases outside the gene matches. This CDR3 is built from 18 residues. CDR3 residues: CAWSGEVVRAGGRETQYF. In DNA form, the CDR3 reads TGTGCCTGGAGTGGAGAAGTAGTGAGAGCGGGGGGTAGAGAGACCCAGTACTTC.

This clone was seen only a few times. The chain combines TRBV6-6 with TRBJ2-1; D is possibly TRBD2 (5 bases). V was cut by 4 bases and J by 7 bases, with 11 bases left in between. The germline V gene has CDR1 MNHNY and CDR2 SVGAGI (reference sequence). The CDR3 is 13 amino acids. The CDR3 DNA follows: TGTGCCAGCAGTTTTATAAGAGGGAATGAGCAGTTCTTC. It encodes CASSFIRGNEQFF.

The rearrangement uses TRBV19 and TRBJ1-5, with D hard to call. Germline CDR1 LNHDA, CDR2 SQIVND (reference sequence). Deletions cut 4 bases from V and 5 bases from J, with 12 bases between. The CDR3 extends over 14 amino acids. The DNA for the CDR3 is TGTGCCAGTAGTAGGGAGAATGCTTATCAGCCCCAGCATTTT. It specifies CASSRENAYQPQHF. Full variable domain (outside the CDR3, taken from reference TRBV19 and TRBJ1-5): DGGITQSPKYLFRKEGQNVTLSCEQNLNHDAMYWYRQDPGQGLRLIYYSQIVNDFQKGDIAEGYSVSREKKESFPLTVTSAQKNPTAFYLCASSRENAYQPQHFGDGTRLSIL.

This clone turned up a few times. This chain links TRBV4-1 with TRBJ2-7, with D perhaps matching TRBD1 (6 bases). Germline V CDR1 and CDR2: MGHRA, YSYEKL. This CDR3 is built from 15 residues. V was trimmed by 5 bases and J by 0 bases, leaving 14 bases between them. CDR3 residues: CASSDRTESSYEQYF. The DNA of the CDR3 is TGCGCCAGCAGCGACCGGACAGAATCCTCCTACGAGCAGTACTTC.

This rearrangement joins TRBV27 to TRBJ1-6, with 8 bases lining up with TRBD1. The CDR3 runs to 15 residues. The V segment lost 0 bases and the J segment 7 bases; nucleotides outside the gene matches: 2. Looked up from germline, CDR1 is MNHEY and CDR2 is SMNVEV (reference sequence). The CDR3 reads CASSLSRQGNSPLHF. CDR3 coding DNA: TGTGCCAGCAGTTTATCGCGACAGGGGAATTCACCCCTCCACTTT.

This clone came up a few times. The chain has TRBV6-6 and TRBJ2-5; the D gene is possibly TRBD1 (5 bases). The CDR3 is made up of 12 amino acids. V shed 8 bases and J shed 0 bases, with 7 bases lying between them. Germline V gene lookup returns CDR1 MNHNY and CDR2 SVGAGI (reference sequence). Written as DNA, the CDR3 is TGTGCCAGCGAAGGGGACCAAGAGACCCAGTACTTC. Encoded protein: CASEGDQETQYF.

The V gene is TRBV4-1, the J gene TRBJ2-7, with unresolved D. The V end was cut by 1 base, the J end by 0 bases, with 4 bases between. The CDR3 totals 13 residues. Germline CDR1 and CDR2: MGHRA and YSYEKL. CDR3 sequence (DNA): TGCGCCAGCAGCCAAGCTACCTCCTACGAGCAGTACTTC. It is translated as CASSQATSYEQYF.

The chain has TRBV11-3 and TRBJ2-1; perhaps TRBD2 as D (5 bases). Trimming removed 4 bases at V and 3 bases at J, with 7 bases between. The CDR3 extends over 13 amino acids. In germline, CDR1 is SGHNT, CDR2 YENEEA. DNA of the CDR3: TGTGCCAGCAGCTCTCGGGGCTACAATGAGCAGTTCTTC. This gives the protein CASSSRGYNEQFF.

The chain combines TRBV6-1 with TRBJ1-1, with D tentatively TRBD1 (5 bases). Germline loops: CDR1 MNHNS, CDR2 SASEGT. CDR3 length: 13 residues. Trimming left V 6 bases short and J 1 base short, with 9 bases between. CDR3 residues: CASSRGANTEAFF. For the CDR3, the DNA is TGTGCCAGCAGCCGCGGGGCGAACACTGAAGCTTTCTTT.